The 16 T cell receptor beta chains presented below share a single source sample, sequenced in a study of tumor T cells in aggressive B-cell lymphoma. Clones were sequenced by immunoSEQ multiplex PCR, and TCRdb holds only the in-frame ones, with some missing. Of 1,500 to 2,000 clones in the sample, 93% were seen once. The sample taken for sequencing was tumor tissue. Receptors originate from an adult with diffuse large B cell lymphoma.

This sequence joins TRBV13 and TRBJ1-1, with D perhaps TRBD1 (5 bases). Deletions cut 9 bases from V and 10 bases from J, with 27 bases between. CDR3 length: 15 residues. Germline CDR1 is PRHDT and CDR2 is FYEKMQ (reference sequence). DNA of the CDR3: TGTGCCAGTGAGTCGGGGAGGAGGGGACCCCACGGAGCTTTCTTT. Protein sequence: CASESGRRGPHGAFF.

The V gene is TRBV9, the J gene TRBJ1-2, with 9 positions matching TRBD1. V trimming: 4 bases; J trimming: 7 bases; junction bases outside the gene matches: 5. Germline values: CDR1 SGDLS, CDR2 YYNGEE. The CDR3 is made up of 13 amino acids. CDR3 region: CASSKGQGLGYTF. The CDR3 region has the DNA TGTGCCAGCAGCAAAGGACAGGGGCTTGGCTACACCTTC.

The V and J genes are TRBV10-1 and TRBJ1-2, with 9 bases that match TRBD1. The CDR3 loop spans 14 amino acids. The V segment lost 8 bases and the J segment 5 bases; nucleotides outside the gene matches: 9. The germline CDR1 and CDR2 sequences are WNHNN and SYGVQD (reference sequence). CDR3 amino acids: CASGLRDRVYGYTF. The DNA of the CDR3 is TGCGCCAGCGGCCTCCGGGACAGGGTATATGGCTACACCTTC.

The chain uses TRBV5-4 and TRBJ2-5; D might be TRBD2 (5 bases). The V gene's germline CDR1 is SGHNT and CDR2 YYREEE (reference sequence). CDR3 length: 14 amino acids. V was shortened by 0 bases and J by 6 bases, with 12 bases between the two germline ends. Here the CDR3 DNA reads TGTGCCAGCAGCTTGGGAGGGAGTGGAAAGACCCAGTACTTC. Translation: CASSLGGSGKTQYF.

As to this clone: A read error may account for a junction end that differs from germline. V is TRBV5-4 and J is TRBJ2-4, with D possibly TRBD1 on 6 matching bases. CDR3 size: 15 residues. Germline V gene lookup returns CDR1 SGHNT and CDR2 YYREEE (reference sequence). CDR3 residues: CASSLQTGSKNIQYF. CDR3 sequence (DNA): TGTGCCAGCAGCTTGCAAACAGGGTCCAAAAACATTCAGTACTTT. Based on the CDR3 plus reference TRBV5-4 and TRBJ2-4, the full variable domain is ETGVTQSPTHLIKTRGQQVTLRCSSQSGHNTVSWYQQALGQGPQFIFQYYREEENGRGNFPPRFSGLQFPNYSSELNVNALELDDSALYLCASSLQTGSKNIQYFGAGTRLSVL.

The chain has TRBV28 and TRBJ2-7; the match to TRBD1 covers 7 bases. The length of the CDR3 is 14 residues. Germline CDR1 and CDR2: MDHEN and SYDVKM. V was clipped by 2 bases and J by 12 bases; unmatched bases: 13. The CDR3 loop reads CASSLGWTGWGAYF. In nucleotides, the CDR3 is TGTGCCAGCAGTTTAGGGTGGACAGGATGGGGAGCGTACTTC.

This chain uses TRBV21-1 with TRBJ2-7; TRBD1, the D gene given by the table, was not confirmed from the DNA. TRBV21-1 counts as a pseudogene. The length of the CDR3 is 21 residues. The CDR3 bases are TGTGCCAGCAGCAAAAGCTCCGAAGGCCGGACGTGGGACAGGAGACTCGAGGAGCAGTACTTC. Protein sequence: CASSKSSEGRTWDRRLEEQYF.

The rearrangement links TRBV29-1 to TRBJ1-2; no clear D. CDR1 and CDR2 from the germline V gene are SQVTM and ANQGSEA. The CDR3 is made up of 13 amino acids. V dropped 5 bases and J dropped 5 bases, with 15 bases sitting between them. CDR3 amino acids: CSVSEVGVYGYTF. The CDR3 DNA reads as TGCAGCGTTTCGGAGGTTGGGGTATATGGCTACACCTTC.

The CDR3 nucleotides are TGTGCCAGCAGCCAGTCGGACACCGGGGAGCTGTTTTTT. Protein: CASSQSDTGELFF. The rearrangement joins TRBV4-2 to TRBJ2-2; D gene uncertain. Germline CDR1 and CDR2: LGHNA and YNFKEQ. The CDR3 runs to 13 residues. V was trimmed by 3 bases and J by 3 bases, leaving 5 bases between them.

The chain has TRBV5-6 and TRBJ2-2, with D possibly matching TRBD2 (5 bases). In germline, CDR1 is SGHDT, CDR2 YYEEEE. The CDR3 sequence is 16 residues long. The V and J ends lost 4 bases and 1 base respectively, with 14 bases between them. In DNA, the CDR3 is TGTGCCAGCAGCCCGGATCGGAGGTTGAACACCGGGGAGCTGTTTTTT. Translating gives CASSPDRRLNTGELFF.

This clone was seen a single time. The CDR3 DNA follows: TGTGCCAGCAGCTTAGAGGGGGCCGGGGCCAACGTCCTGACTTTC. As protein: CASSLEGAGANVLTF. V is TRBV7-9 and J is TRBJ2-6; TRBD1 agrees at 7 bases. The germline CDR1 and CDR2 sequences are SEHNR and FQNEAQ (reference sequence). This CDR3 region has 15 residues. The trim removed 1 base at V and 4 bases at J, leaving 1 base unmatched. The entire variable domain, with the rest obtained from reference TRBV7-9 and TRBJ2-6, is as follows: DTGVSQNPRHKITKRGQNVTFRCDPISEHNRLYWYRQTLGQGPEFLTYFQNEAQLEKSRLLSDRFSAERPKGSFSTLEIQRTEQGDSAMYLCASSLEGAGANVLTFGAGSRLTVL.

J is TRBJ1-1 and V is TRBV5-1; 9 bases fit TRBD1. Trimming removed 3 bases from V and 6 bases from J; junction bases left unmatched: 6. Germline-derived CDR1 and CDR2 are SGHRS and YFSETQ. This CDR3 has 14 amino acids. The CDR3 here is CASSYGTGTAEAFF. The CDR3 DNA reads TGCGCCAGCAGCTACGGGACAGGGACCGCTGAAGCTTTCTTT.

V gene TRBV7-2 combines with J gene TRBJ2-7, with a weak D call TRBD1 (6 bases). Germline CDR1 and CDR2: SGHTA and FQGNSA. With 5 bases removed from V and 3 bases from J, the gap between germline ends came to 11 bases. The CDR3 runs to 13 residues. DNA for the CDR3: TGTGCCAGCAGCCCCGGACAGTTCTACGAGCAGTACTTC. It is translated as CASSPGQFYEQYF.

This clone is a singleton in its sample. The chain is built from TRBV4-2 and TRBJ2-1; TRBD2 matches at 12 bases. With V trimmed by 4 bases and J by 7 bases, 5 bases remained unmatched. CDR3 length equals 15 residues. Germline values: CDR1 LGHNA, CDR2 YNFKEQ. Here the CDR3 reads CASSPLAGGDNEQFF. CDR3 nucleotides: TGTGCCAGCAGCCCTCTAGCGGGGGGGGATAATGAGCAGTTCTTC.

The rearrangement uses TRBV5-5 and TRBJ1-2, with D unresolved. V was cut by 0 bases and J by 6 bases, with 12 bases left in between. Germline V gene lookup returns CDR1 SGHKS and CDR2 YYEKEE (reference sequence). There are 14 residues in the CDR3. The DNA for the CDR3 is TGTGCCAGCAGCTTGGCAGGTTATGGTGATGGCTACACCTTC. Translated: CASSLAGYGDGYTF.

The chain couples TRBV25-1 to TRBJ1-2; 9 positions match TRBD1. The CDR3 runs 14 residues. J gave up 4 bases and V 4 bases, and 4 bases lay outside the gene matches. The V gene's germline CDR1 is MGHDK and CDR2 SYGVNS. DNA of the CDR3: TGTGCCAGCAGTGCCCTGGGACAGGGCTATGGCTACACCTTC. This encodes CASSALGQGYGYTF.